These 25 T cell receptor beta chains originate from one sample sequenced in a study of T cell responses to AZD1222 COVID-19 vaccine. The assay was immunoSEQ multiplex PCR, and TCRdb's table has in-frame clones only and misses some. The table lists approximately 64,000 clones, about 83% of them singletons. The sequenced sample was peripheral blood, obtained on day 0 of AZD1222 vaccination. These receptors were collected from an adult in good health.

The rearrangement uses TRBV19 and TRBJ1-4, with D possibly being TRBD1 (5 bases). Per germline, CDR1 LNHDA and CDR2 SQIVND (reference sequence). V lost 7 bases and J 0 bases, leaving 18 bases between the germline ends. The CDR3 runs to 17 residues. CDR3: CASNGGVELATNEKLFF. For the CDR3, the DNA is TGTGCCAGTAATGGGGGTGTCGAGTTGGCAACTAATGAAAAACTGTTTTTT. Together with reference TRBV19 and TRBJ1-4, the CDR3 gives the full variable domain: DGGITQSPKYLFRKEGQNVTLSCEQNLNHDAMYWYRQDPGQGLRLIYYSQIVNDFQKGDIAEGYSVSREKKESFPLTVTSAQKNPTAFYLCASNGGVELATNEKLFFGSGTQLSVL.

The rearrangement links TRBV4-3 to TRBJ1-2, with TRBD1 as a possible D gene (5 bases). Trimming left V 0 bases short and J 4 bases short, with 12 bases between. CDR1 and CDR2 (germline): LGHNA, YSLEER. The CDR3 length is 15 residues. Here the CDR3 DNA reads TGCGCCAGCAGCCAAGATACGGGGGGTGGCTATGGCTACACCTTC. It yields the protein CASSQDTGGGYGYTF.

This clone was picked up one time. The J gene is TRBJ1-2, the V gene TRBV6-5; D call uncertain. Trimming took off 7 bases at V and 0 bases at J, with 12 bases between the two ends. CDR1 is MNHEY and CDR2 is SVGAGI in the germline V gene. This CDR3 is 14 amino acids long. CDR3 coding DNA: TGTGCCAGCACACTTTTCAGGACTAACTATGGCTACACCTTC. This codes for CASTLFRTNYGYTF.

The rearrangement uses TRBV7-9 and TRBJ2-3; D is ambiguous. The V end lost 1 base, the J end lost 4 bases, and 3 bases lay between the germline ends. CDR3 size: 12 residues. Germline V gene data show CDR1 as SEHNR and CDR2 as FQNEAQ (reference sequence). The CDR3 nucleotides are TGTGCCAGCAGCTTAGATGCAGATACGCAGTATTTT. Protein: CASSLDADTQYF.

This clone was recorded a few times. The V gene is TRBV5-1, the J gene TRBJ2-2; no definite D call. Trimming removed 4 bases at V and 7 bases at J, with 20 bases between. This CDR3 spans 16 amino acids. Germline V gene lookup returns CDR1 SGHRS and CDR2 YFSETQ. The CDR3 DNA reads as TGCGCCAGCAGCACCACAGCCTCAGTCTCGGGCGGGGAGCTGTTTTTT. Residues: CASSTTASVSGGELFF.

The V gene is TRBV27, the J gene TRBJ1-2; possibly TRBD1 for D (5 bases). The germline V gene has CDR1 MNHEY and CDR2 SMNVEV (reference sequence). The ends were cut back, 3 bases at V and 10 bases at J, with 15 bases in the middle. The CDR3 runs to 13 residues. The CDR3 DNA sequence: TGTGCCAGCAGTTTTCGGGGCGGGGGGGACTACACCTTC. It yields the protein CASSFRGGGDYTF.

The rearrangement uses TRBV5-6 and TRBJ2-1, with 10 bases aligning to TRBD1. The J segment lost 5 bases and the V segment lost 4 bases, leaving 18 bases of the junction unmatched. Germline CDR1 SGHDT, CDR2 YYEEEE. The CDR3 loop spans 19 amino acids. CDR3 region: CASSPIGWDEDRGNNEQFF. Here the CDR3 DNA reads TGTGCCAGCAGCCCTATTGGATGGGACGAGGACAGGGGGAACAATGAGCAGTTCTTC.

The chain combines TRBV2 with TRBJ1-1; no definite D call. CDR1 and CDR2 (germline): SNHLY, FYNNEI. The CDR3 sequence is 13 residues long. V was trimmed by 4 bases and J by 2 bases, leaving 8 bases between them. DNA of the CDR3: TGTGCCAGCAGTGGGCAGCTAAACACTGAAGCTTTCTTT. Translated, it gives CASSGQLNTEAFF.

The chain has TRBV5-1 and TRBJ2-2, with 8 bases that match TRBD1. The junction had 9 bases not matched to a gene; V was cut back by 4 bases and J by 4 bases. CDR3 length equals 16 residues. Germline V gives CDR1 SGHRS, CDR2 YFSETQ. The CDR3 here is CASSPGQGASTGELFF. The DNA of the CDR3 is TGCGCCAGCAGCCCAGGACAGGGTGCGAGCACCGGGGAGCTGTTTTTT.

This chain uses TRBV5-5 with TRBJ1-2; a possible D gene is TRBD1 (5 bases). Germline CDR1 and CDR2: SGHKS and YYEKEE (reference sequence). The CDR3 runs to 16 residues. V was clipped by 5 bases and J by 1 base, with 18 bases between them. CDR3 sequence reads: CASRSSGVALNYGYTF. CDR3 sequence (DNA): TGTGCCAGCAGGTCCTCGGGGGTTGCCCTTAACTATGGCTACACCTTC.

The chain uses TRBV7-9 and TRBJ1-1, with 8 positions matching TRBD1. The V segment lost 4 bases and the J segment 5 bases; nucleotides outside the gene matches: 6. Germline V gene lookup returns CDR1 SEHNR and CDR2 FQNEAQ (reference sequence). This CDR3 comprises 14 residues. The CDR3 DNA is TGTGCCAGCAGCTCAGGGGGCGTGGGTACTGAAGCTTTCTTT. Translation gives CASSSGGVGTEAFF.

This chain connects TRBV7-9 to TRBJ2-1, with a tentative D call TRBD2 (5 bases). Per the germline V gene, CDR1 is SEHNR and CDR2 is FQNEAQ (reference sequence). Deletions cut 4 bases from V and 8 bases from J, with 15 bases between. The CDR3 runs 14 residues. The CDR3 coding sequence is TGTGCCAGCAGCTACGACTACCTGGCCGATGAGCAGTTCTTC. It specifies CASSYDYLADEQFF.

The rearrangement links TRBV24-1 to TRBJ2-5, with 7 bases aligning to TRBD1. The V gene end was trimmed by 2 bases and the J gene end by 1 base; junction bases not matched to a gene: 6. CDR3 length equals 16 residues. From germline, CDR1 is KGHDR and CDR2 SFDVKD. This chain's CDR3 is CATSDSLPGGQETQYF. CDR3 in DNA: TGTGCCACCAGTGATTCACTTCCAGGGGGCCAAGAGACCCAGTACTTC.

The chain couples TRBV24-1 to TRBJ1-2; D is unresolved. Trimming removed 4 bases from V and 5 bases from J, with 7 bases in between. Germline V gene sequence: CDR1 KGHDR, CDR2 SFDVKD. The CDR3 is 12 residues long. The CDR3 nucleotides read TGTGCCACCAGTGAATCGGGGTATGGCTACACCTTC. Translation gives CATSESGYGYTF.

In DNA form, the CDR3 reads TGTGCCAGCAGTAAGCCGCTTGCGGGTTATGGCTACACCTTC. This codes for CASSKPLAGYGYTF. The chain combines TRBV6-5 with TRBJ1-2, with D unclear. Germline V gene sequence: CDR1 MNHEY, CDR2 SVGAGI. V shed 5 bases and J shed 5 bases, with 15 bases lying between them. This CDR3 is built from 14 residues.

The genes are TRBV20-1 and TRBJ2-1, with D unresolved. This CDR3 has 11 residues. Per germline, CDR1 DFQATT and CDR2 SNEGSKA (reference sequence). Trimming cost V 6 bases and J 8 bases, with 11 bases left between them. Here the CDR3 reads CSAAPVYEQFF. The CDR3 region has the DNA TGCAGTGCGGCCCCGGTGTATGAGCAGTTCTTC.

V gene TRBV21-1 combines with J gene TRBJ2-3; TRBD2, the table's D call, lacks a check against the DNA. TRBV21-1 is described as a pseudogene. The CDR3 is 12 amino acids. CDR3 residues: CASRFGADTQYF. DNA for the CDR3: TGTGCCAGCAGGTTCGGGGCAGATACGCAGTATTTT.

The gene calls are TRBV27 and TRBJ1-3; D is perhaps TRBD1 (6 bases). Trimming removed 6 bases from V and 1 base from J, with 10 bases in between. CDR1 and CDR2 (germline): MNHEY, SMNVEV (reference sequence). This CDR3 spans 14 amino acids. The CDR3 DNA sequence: TGTGCCAGCAGGCAGGGGAGATCTGGAAACACCATATATTTT. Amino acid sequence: CASRQGRSGNTIYF.

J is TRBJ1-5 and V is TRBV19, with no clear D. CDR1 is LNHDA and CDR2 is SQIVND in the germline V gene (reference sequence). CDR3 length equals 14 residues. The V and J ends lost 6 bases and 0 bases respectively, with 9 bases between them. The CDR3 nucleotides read TGTGCCAGTAGCCCTAGTGATAGCAATCAGCCCCAGCATTTT. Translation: CASSPSDSNQPQHF.

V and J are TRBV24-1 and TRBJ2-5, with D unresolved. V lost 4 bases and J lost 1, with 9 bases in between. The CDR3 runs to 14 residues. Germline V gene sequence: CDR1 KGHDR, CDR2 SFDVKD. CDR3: CATSDPWAQETQYF. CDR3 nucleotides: TGTGCCACCAGTGACCCCTGGGCCCAAGAGACCCAGTACTTC.

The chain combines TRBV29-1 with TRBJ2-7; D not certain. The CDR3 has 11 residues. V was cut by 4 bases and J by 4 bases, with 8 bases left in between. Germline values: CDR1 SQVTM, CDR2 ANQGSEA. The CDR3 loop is CSVGEEYEQYF. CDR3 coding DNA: TGCAGCGTTGGTGAGGAATACGAGCAGTACTTC.

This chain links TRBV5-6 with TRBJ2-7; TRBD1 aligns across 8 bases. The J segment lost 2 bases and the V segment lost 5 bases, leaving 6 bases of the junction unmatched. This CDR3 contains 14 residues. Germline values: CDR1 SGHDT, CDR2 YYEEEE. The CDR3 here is CASSLTGETYEQYF. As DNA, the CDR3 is TGTGCCAGCAGTTTGACAGGGGAAACCTACGAGCAGTACTTC.

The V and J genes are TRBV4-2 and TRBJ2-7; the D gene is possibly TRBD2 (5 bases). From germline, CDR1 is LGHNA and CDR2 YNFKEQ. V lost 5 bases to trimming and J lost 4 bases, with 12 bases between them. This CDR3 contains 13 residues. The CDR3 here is CASSSTTGYEQYF. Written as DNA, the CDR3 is TGTGCCAGCAGCTCAACTACGGGGTACGAGCAGTACTTC.

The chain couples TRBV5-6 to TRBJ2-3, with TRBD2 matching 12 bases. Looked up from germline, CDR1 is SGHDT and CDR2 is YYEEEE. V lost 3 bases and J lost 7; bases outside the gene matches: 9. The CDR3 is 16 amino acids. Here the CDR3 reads CASSSNLAGGVNTQYF. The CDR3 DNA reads TGTGCCAGCAGCTCCAATCTAGCGGGGGGGGTGAATACGCAGTATTTT.

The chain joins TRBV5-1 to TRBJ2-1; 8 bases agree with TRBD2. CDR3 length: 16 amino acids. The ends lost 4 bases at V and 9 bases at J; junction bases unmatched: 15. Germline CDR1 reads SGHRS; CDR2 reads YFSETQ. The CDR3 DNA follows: TGCGCCAGCAGCCACACCGGGGGGGCCCTCGCGTTTGAGCAGTTCTTC. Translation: CASSHTGGALAFEQFF.